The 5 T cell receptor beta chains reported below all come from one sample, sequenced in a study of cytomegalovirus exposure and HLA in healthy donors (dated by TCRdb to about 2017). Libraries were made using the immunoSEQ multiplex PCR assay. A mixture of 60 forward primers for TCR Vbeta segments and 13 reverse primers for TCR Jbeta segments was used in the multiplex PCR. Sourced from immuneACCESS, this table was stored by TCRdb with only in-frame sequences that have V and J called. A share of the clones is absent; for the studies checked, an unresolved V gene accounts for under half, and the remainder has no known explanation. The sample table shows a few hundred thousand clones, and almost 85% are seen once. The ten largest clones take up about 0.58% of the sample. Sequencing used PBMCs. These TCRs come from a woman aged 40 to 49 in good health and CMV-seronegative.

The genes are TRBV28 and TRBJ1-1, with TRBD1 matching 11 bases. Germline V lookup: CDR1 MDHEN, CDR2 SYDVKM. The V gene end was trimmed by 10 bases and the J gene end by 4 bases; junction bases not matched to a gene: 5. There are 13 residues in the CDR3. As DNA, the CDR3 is TGTGCCACGGACAGGGGGCGGAGCACTGAAGCTTTCTTT. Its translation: CATDRGRSTEAFF.

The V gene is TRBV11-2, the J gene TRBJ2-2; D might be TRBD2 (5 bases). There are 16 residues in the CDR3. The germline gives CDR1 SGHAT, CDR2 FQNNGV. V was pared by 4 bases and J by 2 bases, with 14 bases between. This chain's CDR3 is CASSSRSLANTGELFF. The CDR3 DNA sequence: TGTGCCAGCAGCTCGCGGAGTCTAGCAAACACCGGGGAGCTGTTTTTT.

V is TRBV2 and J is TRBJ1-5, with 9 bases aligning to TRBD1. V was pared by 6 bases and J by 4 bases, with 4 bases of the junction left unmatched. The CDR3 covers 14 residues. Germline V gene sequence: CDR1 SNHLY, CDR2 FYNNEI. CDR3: CASRRTGDNQPQHF. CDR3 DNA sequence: TGTGCCAGCAGAAGGACAGGGGATAATCAGCCCCAGCATTTT.

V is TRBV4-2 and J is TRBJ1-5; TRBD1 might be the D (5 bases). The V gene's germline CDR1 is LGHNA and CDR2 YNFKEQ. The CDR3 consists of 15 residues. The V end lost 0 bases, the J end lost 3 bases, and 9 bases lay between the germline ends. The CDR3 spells CASSQDLRDNQPQHF. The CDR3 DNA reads TGTGCCAGCAGCCAAGATCTCAGGGACAATCAGCCCCAGCATTTT.

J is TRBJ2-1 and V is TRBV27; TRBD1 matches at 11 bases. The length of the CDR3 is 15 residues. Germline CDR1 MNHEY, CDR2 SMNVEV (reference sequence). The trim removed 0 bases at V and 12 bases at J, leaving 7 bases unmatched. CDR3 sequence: CASSLSFGQGARQFF. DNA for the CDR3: TGTGCCAGCAGTTTATCCTTTGGACAGGGGGCGAGGCAGTTCTTC.